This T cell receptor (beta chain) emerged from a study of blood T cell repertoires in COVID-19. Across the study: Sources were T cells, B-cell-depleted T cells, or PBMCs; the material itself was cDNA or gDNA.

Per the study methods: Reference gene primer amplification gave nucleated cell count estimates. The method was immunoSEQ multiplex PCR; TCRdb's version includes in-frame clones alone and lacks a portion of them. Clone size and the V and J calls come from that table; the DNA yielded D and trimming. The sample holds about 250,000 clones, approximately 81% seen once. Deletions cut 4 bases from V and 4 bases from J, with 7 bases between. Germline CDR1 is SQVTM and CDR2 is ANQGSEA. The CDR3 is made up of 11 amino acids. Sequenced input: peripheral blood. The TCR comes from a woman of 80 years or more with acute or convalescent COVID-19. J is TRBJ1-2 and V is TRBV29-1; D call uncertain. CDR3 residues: CSVGGGYGYTF. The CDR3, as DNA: TGCAGCGTTGGGGGAGGCTATGGCTACACCTTC.